The TCR beta chain under discussion was sequenced for a study of blood T cell repertoires in COVID-19 (dated by TCRdb to 2018 to 2020). A note on the overall study: Collaborator samples came from the United States, Italy and Spain and covered acute and convalescent phases of COVID-19. Where HLA class I and class II types were available, the types were taken from metadata supplied by the sample provider, not from assay-based typing. Deeply sampled blood TCRbeta repertoires from subjects exposed to, actively infected with, or recovered from COVID-19 were included in the dataset. Samples came from the ongoing ImmuneRACE study (first 160 participants) plus 1,254 subjects from 6 global collaborators. A freely available public database, intended as a resource for researchers studying the immune response to SARS-CoV-2, is where the repertoires were released. A de-identified subject ID, COVID-19 status, age in years and sex were almost always included in the sample metadata. The prospective study material was composed of cDNA or gDNA derived from T cells, B-cell-depleted T cells, or PBMCs. Summary of the overall study and its limitations: The amount of clinical and demographic metadata varied by source and participant and was provided uncurated.

The immunoSEQ Assay, a bias-controlled multiplex PCR, was used to amplify TCRbeta CDR3 regions from genomic DNA. Processing in the source paper ran as follows. The number of nucleated cells in each sample was estimated by amplification of reference gene primers within the assay. Sequence reads were collapsed and filtered to measure the absolute abundance of every unique TCRbeta CDR3 rearrangement. For each sample, productive Simpson clonality was calculated by taking the square root of Simpson's diversity index across productive rearrangements. TCRdb mirrors the immuneACCESS table, restricted to in-frame sequences. Some clones are absent from its copies; in checked studies, under half trace to an unresolved V gene, and the reason for the others is unknown. The D gene and trimming were derived from the DNA, and the V and J assignments and clone size from that table. The sample table records 100,000 or so clones; around 87% of these occur just once. The leading ten clones occupy 11% of the sample.

Worth noting for this clone: Its antigen has not been determined. The input lacks base qualities; no much larger clone sits a single base away.

The collaborating institutions used their own protocols to collect whole blood in K2EDTA tubes. Collaborator samples were shipped for TCRbeta analysis as frozen whole blood, isolated PBMCs, or DNA extracted from either sample type. CDR1 and CDR2, per the germline V gene, are MDHEN and SYDVKM. Spanning cysteine to phenylalanine, the CDR3 consists of 13 amino acids. This entry keeps only the CDR3 DNA: 39 bases, framed from base 1. V loses 5 bases, J loses 7 bases, and the germline ends lie 12 bases apart. The sequence was collected from a woman aged 25 to 39 with acute or convalescent COVID-19. This sequence uses TRBV28 and TRBJ1-5; the D gene cannot be named for sure. Sequenced sample: peripheral blood. This receptor carries the CDR3 CASSPPLSQPQHF. DNA sequence: TGTGCCAGCAGTCCGCCTTTGAGCCAGCCCCAGCATTTT.